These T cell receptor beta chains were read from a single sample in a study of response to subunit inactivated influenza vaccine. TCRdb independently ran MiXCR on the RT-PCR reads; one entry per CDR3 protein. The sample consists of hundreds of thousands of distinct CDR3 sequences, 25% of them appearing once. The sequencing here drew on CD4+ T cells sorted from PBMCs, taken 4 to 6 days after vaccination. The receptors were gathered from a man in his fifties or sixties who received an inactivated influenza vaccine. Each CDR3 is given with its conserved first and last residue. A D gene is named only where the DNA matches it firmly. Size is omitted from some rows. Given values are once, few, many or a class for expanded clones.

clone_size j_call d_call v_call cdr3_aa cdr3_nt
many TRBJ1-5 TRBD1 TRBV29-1 CSVGGTGTQPQHF TGCAGCGTTGGAGGGACAGGGACTCAGCCCCAGCATTTT
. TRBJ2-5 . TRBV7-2 CASSLVGGRMGETQYF TGTGCCAGCAGCTTAGTCGGGGGTCGTATGGGAGAGACCCAGTACTTC
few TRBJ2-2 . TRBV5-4 CASSPWTAGELFF TGTGCCAGCTCCCCCTGGACTGCCGGGGAGCTGTTTTTT
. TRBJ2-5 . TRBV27 CASRIQGQETQYF TGTGCCAGCAGAATTCAGGGACAAGAGACCCAGTACTTC
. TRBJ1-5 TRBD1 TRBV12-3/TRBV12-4 CASSFTGGSQPQHF TGTGCCAGCAGTTTCACAGGGGGCAGTCAGCCCCAGCATTTT
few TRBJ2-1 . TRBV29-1 CSVEDRSGRSYNEQFF TGCAGCGTTGAAGATCGGAGCGGACGCTCCTACAATGAGCAGTTCTTC
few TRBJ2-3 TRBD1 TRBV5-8 CASSRGLTGLSTDTQYF TGTGCCAGCAGCAGGGGGCTAACAGGGCTTAGCACAGATACGCAGTATTTT
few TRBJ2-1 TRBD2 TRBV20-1 CSARRGTTFNEQFF TGCAGTGCTAGACGGGGGACTACATTCAATGAGCAGTTCTTC
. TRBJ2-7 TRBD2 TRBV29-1 CSVGGGGPYERYF TGCAGCGTTGGGGGGGGAGGGCCCTACGAGCGGTACTTC
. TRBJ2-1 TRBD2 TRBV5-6 CASSLVSGAYNEQFF TGTGCCAGCAGCTTGGTTAGCGGGGCGTACAATGAGCAGTTCTTC
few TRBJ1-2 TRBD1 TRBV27 CASSLYGTGGSDGYTF TGTGCCAGCAGTTTATACGGGACAGGGGGCTCGGATGGCTACACCTTC
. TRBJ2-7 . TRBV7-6 CVSREGAQWSVEQYF TGTGTCAGCAGGGAGGGGGCCCAGTGGTCGGTGGAGCAGTACTTC
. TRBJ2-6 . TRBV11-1 CASSVDRATFRSGANVLTF TGTGCCAGCAGCGTCGACCGGGCTACCTTTCGATCTGGGGCCAACGTCCTGACTTTC
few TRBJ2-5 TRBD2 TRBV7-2 CASSTLGLVETQYF TGTGCCAGCAGCACCCTAGGACTAGTTGAGACCCAGTACTTC
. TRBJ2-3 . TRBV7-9 CASIAPRGVGFDTQYF TGTGCCAGCATCGCACCCCGGGGCGTGGGGTTTGATACGCAGTATTTT
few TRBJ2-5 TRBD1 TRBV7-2 CASSLDRGIKTQYF TGTGCCAGCAGCTTAGACAGGGGAATTAAGACCCAGTACTTC
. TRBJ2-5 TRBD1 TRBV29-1 CSVEDRGLETQYF TGCAGCGTTGAAGACAGGGGGCTGGAGACCCAGTACTTC
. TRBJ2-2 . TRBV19 CASSHLDSLGELFF TGTGCCAGTAGTCACCTAGACAGCTTGGGGGAGCTGTTTTTT
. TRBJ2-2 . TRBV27 CASSFRVTGNTGELFF TGTGCCAGCAGTTTTAGGGTGACAGGGAACACCGGGGAGCTGTTTTTT
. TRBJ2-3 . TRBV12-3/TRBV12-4 CASSQSTKGYTQYF TGTGCCAGCAGCCAGTCCACAAAGGGTTATACGCAGTATTTT
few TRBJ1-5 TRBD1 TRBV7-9 CASSQQGPNQPQHF TGTGCCAGCAGCCAACAGGGGCCCAATCAGCCCCAGCATTTT
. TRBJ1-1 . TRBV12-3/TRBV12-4 CASSLAVSRWAFF TGTGCCAGCAGTTTAGCGGTCAGTAGGTGGGCTTTCTTT
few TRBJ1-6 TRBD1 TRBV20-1 CSARGTGGYNSPLHF TGCAGTGCTAGGGGGACAGGCGGTTATAATTCACCCCTCCACTTT
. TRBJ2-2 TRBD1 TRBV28 CASSRGGTGNTGELFF TGTGCCAGCAGTAGAGGAGGGACAGGGAACACCGGGGAGCTGTTTTTT
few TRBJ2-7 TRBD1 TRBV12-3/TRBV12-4 CASSLVGTGISYEQYF TGTGCCAGCAGTTTAGTTGGGACAGGGATCTCCTACGAGCAGTACTTC
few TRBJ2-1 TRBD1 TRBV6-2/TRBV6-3 CASSYPTGLNEQFF TGTGCCAGCAGTTACCCGACAGGGTTGAATGAGCAGTTCTTC
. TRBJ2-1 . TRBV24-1 CATSDLLNNEQFF TGTGCCACCAGTGATTTGCTTAACAATGAGCAGTTCTTC
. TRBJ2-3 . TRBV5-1 CASSLDRGTQYF TGCGCCAGCAGCTTGGACAGAGGGACGCAGTATTTT